These 23 T cell receptor beta chains share one sample of origin, sequenced in a study of shared clonotypes between healthy human individuals. Assay used: immunoSEQ multiplex PCR; TCRdb lists only in-frame clones, some missing. This table holds over 2 million clones, over 85% found once. Terminally differentiated effector memory CD45RA+ cells were left out of the naive CD8 fraction, which was CD45RO-negative and positively selected for CCR7. Material for sequencing was naive CD8+ T cells sorted from blood. These receptors were taken from a man between 18 and 29 years old in good health.

With regard to this clone: The same CDR3 also results from other DNA sequences found in this sample. The rearrangement joins TRBV4-3 to TRBJ2-3; 11 positions match TRBD2. CDR1 LGHNA and CDR2 YSLEER come from the germline V gene. The CDR3 is made up of 16 amino acids. V lost 1 base, J lost 1 base, and 1 base stayed unmatched. The CDR3 sequence is CASSQVGLAGTDTQYF. The CDR3 bases are TGCGCCAGCAGCCAAGTGGGACTAGCGGGCACAGATACGCAGTATTTT.

V usage is TRBV19 and J usage is TRBJ1-6, with 8 bases fitting TRBD1. CDR1 and CDR2 from the germline V gene are LNHDA and SQIVND (reference sequence). The CDR3 spans 15 residues. The trim removed 5 bases at V and 8 bases at J, leaving 8 bases unmatched. The DNA of the CDR3 is TGTGCCAGTAGTGCCCAGGGGGCGTTTGATTCACCCCTCCACTTT. Residues: CASSAQGAFDSPLHF.

The V and J genes are TRBV28 and TRBJ2-1; 9 bases fit TRBD2. Germline V CDR1 and CDR2: MDHEN, SYDVKM. V shed 4 bases, J shed 1 base, and the junction held 8 bases outside the gene matches. CDR3 length: 17 residues. The CDR3 protein is CASSSSLAGPSYNEQFF. The CDR3 DNA reads TGTGCCAGCAGTTCCTCCCTAGCGGGGCCTTCCTACAATGAGCAGTTCTTC.

This clone was counted between two and nine times. CDR3 region: CASREGGGSEQYF. Here the CDR3 DNA reads TGTGCCAGCAGGGAGGGAGGGGGGAGCGAGCAGTACTTC. This chain joins TRBV25-1 and TRBJ2-7; tentatively, D is TRBD2 (7 bases). The CDR3 runs to 13 residues. Germline V CDR1 and CDR2: MGHDK, SYGVNS. Trimming took 6 bases from V and 6 from J, leaving 15 bases between them.

The chain employs TRBV7-2 and TRBJ1-3, with D hard to call. The CDR3 is 16 amino acids. Trimming left V 3 bases short and J 0 bases short, with 12 bases between. Germline-derived CDR1 and CDR2 are SGHTA and FQGNSA. The CDR3 DNA reads TGTGCCAGCAGCTTCTACGGCCCGAGCTCTGGAAACACCATATATTTT. It encodes CASSFYGPSSGNTIYF.

This chain connects TRBV7-8 to TRBJ2-5, with 9 bases identical to TRBD2. Germline V gene lookup returns CDR1 SGHVS and CDR2 FQNEAQ. With 1 base clipped from V and 1 base from J, the junction kept 7 bases outside the gene matches. The length of the CDR3 is 17 residues. The CDR3 sequence is CASSLVRGGRAQETQYF. DNA of the CDR3: TGTGCCAGCAGCTTAGTACGCGGCGGGAGGGCCCAAGAGACCCAGTACTTC.

This chain joins TRBV28 and TRBJ2-1, with a tentative D call TRBD1 (5 bases). CDR3 length: 11 residues. Germline lookup yields CDR1 MDHEN and CDR2 SYDVKM. V shed 3 bases and J shed 9 bases, with 6 bases lying between them. The DNA for the CDR3 is TGTGCCAGCAGTTTGGGGCCTGAGCAGTTCTTC. Translation gives CASSLGPEQFF.

This chain uses TRBV5-8 with TRBJ1-5; TRBD1 matches 9 bases. The CDR3 length is 18 residues. Looked up from germline, CDR1 is SGHTS and CDR2 is YDEGEE. V trimming: 3 bases; J trimming: 2 bases; junction bases outside the gene matches: 12. CDR3 DNA: TGTGCCAGCAGCTCCGACCTGGGACAGGGAGATGGCAATCAGCCCCAGCATTTT. This gives the protein CASSSDLGQGDGNQPQHF. The full variable domain, with the rest looked up from reference TRBV5-8 and TRBJ1-5, is EAGVTQSPTHLIKTRGQQATLRCSPISGHTSVYWYQQALGLGLQFLLWYDEGEERNRGNFPPRFSGRQFPNYSSELNVNALELEDSALYLCASSSDLGQGDGNQPQHFGDGTRLSIL.

The rearrangement uses TRBV30 and TRBJ1-1; 7 nucleotides align to TRBD1. Per the germline V gene, CDR1 is GTSNPN and CDR2 is SVGIG (reference sequence). The CDR3 extends over 13 amino acids. With 3 bases clipped from V and 4 bases from J, the junction kept 5 bases outside the gene matches. The CDR3 DNA reads as TGTGCCTGGAGCGCACAGGGGACCACTGAAGCTTTCTTT. Amino acid sequence: CAWSAQGTTEAFF.

Worth noting for this clone: Different DNA sequences within this sample yield the same CDR3. This rearrangement joins TRBV9 to TRBJ2-7; TRBD2 might be the D (6 bases). V lost 0 bases to trimming and J lost 5 bases, with 12 bases between them. The CDR3 totals 14 residues. The germline CDR1 and CDR2 sequences are SGDLS and YYNGEE. CDR3 in DNA: TGTGCCAGCAGCGTAGAGGGCGGGGCCGACGAGCAGTACTTC. Its translation: CASSVEGGADEQYF.

V and J are TRBV11-2 and TRBJ2-7; TRBD1 matches at 8 bases. This CDR3 has 15 amino acids. Trimming at V came to 1 base and at J to 3 bases, leaving 5 bases not matched to a gene. Germline values: CDR1 SGHAT, CDR2 FQNNGV. As DNA, the CDR3 is TGTGCCAGCAGCTTAGTTCGGGACAGGAGCTACGAGCAGTACTTC. It specifies CASSLVRDRSYEQYF.

This chain links TRBV9 with TRBJ2-1; 10 nucleotides match TRBD2. V was clipped by 2 bases and J by 5 bases; unmatched bases: 7. The CDR3 totals 16 residues. Germline V gene data show CDR1 as SGDLS and CDR2 as YYNGEE. The CDR3 coding sequence is TGTGCCAGCAGCGTCGAAACAGCGGGGGGGAACAATGAGCAGTTCTTC. It encodes CASSVETAGGNNEQFF.

CDR3 coding DNA: TGTGCCAGCAGTATACAGGGCGCTGTTGCTGAAGCTTTCTTT. Translation gives CASSIQGAVAEAFF. The V gene is TRBV27, the J gene TRBJ1-1; a weak D match, TRBD1 (6 bases). This CDR3 region has 14 residues. Per germline, CDR1 MNHEY and CDR2 SMNVEV (reference sequence). V was trimmed by 5 bases and J by 6 bases, leaving 16 bases between them.

The rearrangement joins TRBV6-5 to TRBJ2-2; TRBD2 agrees at 14 bases. CDR1 MNHEY and CDR2 SVGAGI come from the germline V gene. V shed 4 bases, J shed 8 bases, and the junction held 6 bases outside the gene matches. This CDR3 is 16 amino acids long. Written as DNA, the CDR3 is TGTGCCAGCAGTTCGGGACTAGCGGGAGCGGCTGGGGAGCTGTTTTTT. This sequence encodes CASSSGLAGAAGELFF.

As concerns this clone: Other DNA sequences in this sample translate to the same CDR3. The rearrangement links TRBV5-1 to TRBJ2-7, with D tentatively TRBD1 or TRBD2 (5 bases each). This CDR3 is 13 amino acids long. Germline-derived CDR1 and CDR2 are SGHRS and YFSETQ. V gave up 4 bases and J gave up 3 bases, with 11 bases separating them. CDR3 sequence: CASSPGRNYEQYF. The CDR3 coding sequence is TGCGCCAGCAGCCCGGGACGGAACTACGAGCAGTACTTC.

The chain couples TRBV2 to TRBJ1-5; no firm D call. Per germline, CDR1 SNHLY and CDR2 FYNNEI. The ends were cut back, 6 bases at V and 5 bases at J, with 14 bases in the middle. The CDR3 sequence is 14 residues long. This chain's CDR3 is CASRSPLGDQPQHF. CDR3 nucleotides: TGTGCCAGCAGGAGTCCCCTGGGAGATCAGCCCCAGCATTTT.

This sequence joins TRBV6-6 and TRBJ2-7; D is undetermined. Trimming took 5 bases from V and 6 from J, leaving 8 bases between them. The CDR3 is 11 residues long. Germline CDR1 and CDR2: MNHNY and SVGAGI (reference sequence). The CDR3 loop reads CASSRMSEQYF. The CDR3 DNA sequence: TGTGCCAGCAGTAGGATGAGCGAGCAGTACTTC.

V usage is TRBV4-1 and J usage is TRBJ1-2; 10 nucleotides align to TRBD1. J gave up 8 bases and V 0 bases, and 6 bases lay outside the gene matches. CDR1 and CDR2 from the germline V gene are MGHRA and YSYEKL. CDR3 length: 15 residues. The CDR3 DNA reads as TGCGCCAGCAGCCAAGAAGGGACAGGGGTTGAAGGCTACACCTTC. Translation: CASSQEGTGVEGYTF.

Points on this clone: Given a much more abundant clone one base away, this may be a read error. In the same sample, other DNA sequences code for this CDR3. The chain couples TRBV28 to TRBJ2-7; unclear D gene. The CDR3 consists of 11 residues. The germline V gene has CDR1 MDHEN and CDR2 SYDVKM. Trimming shortened V by 4 bases and J by 2 bases, and 3 bases separated the two germline ends. CDR3 sequence: CASSSAYEQYF. The CDR3 DNA reads TGTGCCAGCAGTTCCGCCTACGAGCAGTACTTC.

This chain links TRBV27 with TRBJ2-5; D is unclear. Near its end, the DNA agrees better with TRBJ2-7, so the J call may be wrong. Germline CDR1 and CDR2: MNHEY and SMNVEV (reference sequence). The CDR3 loop spans 13 amino acids. The CDR3 sequence is CASSLVNGNEQYF. DNA for the CDR3: TGTGCCAGCAGTTTGGTAAATGGTAACGAGCAGTACTTC.

The genes are TRBV30 and TRBJ2-5, with D unresolved. CDR1 is GTSNPN, CDR2 SVGIG, per germline (reference sequence). This CDR3 has 13 residues. With 0 bases removed from V and 2 bases from J, the gap between germline ends came to 7 bases. CDR3 amino acids: CAWSVLVQETQYF. The DNA for the CDR3 is TGTGCCTGGAGTGTGTTAGTTCAAGAGACCCAGTACTTC.

The gene calls are TRBV10-3 and TRBJ2-5, with no clear D. Trimming removed 4 bases at V and 0 bases at J, with 15 bases between. This CDR3 contains 16 residues. From germline, CDR1 is ENHRY and CDR2 SYGVKD. The CDR3 sequence: CAISGRPEENQETQYF. The CDR3 bases are TGTGCCATCAGTGGACGACCCGAGGAAAACCAAGAGACCCAGTACTTC.

This clone was picked up one time. J is TRBJ2-7 and V is TRBV29-1; TRBD1 matches 9 bases. Trimming took 3 bases from V and 5 from J; bases not matched to a gene: 8. Germline lookup yields CDR1 SQVTM and CDR2 ANQGSEA. The length of the CDR3 is 14 residues. CDR3 in DNA: TGCAGCGTTGATTACGGGACAGGGCGGGACGAGCAGTACTTC. Protein: CSVDYGTGRDEQYF.